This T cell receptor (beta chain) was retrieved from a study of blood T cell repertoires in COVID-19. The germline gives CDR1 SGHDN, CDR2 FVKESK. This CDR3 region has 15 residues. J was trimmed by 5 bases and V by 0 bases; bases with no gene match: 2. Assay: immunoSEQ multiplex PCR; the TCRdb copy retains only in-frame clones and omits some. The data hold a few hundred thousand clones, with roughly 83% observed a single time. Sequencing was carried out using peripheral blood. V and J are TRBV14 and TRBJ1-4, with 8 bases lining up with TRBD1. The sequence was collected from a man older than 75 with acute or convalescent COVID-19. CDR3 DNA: TGTGCCAGCAGCCAAGAAAGACAGGGGAATGAAAAACTGTTTTTT. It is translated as CASSQERQGNEKLFF.